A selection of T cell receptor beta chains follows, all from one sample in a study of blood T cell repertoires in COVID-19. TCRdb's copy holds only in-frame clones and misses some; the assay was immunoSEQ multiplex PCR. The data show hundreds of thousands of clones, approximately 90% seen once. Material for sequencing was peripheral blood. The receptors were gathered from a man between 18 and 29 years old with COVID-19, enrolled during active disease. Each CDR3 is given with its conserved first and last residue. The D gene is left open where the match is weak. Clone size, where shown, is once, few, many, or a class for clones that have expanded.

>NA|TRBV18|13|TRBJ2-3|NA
CASSPRGLGTQYF
TGTGCCAGCTCACCCCGGGGTTTGGGTACGCAGTATTTT
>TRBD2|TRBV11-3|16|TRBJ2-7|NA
CASSLQALASVHEQYF
TGTGCCAGCAGCTTACAAGCACTAGCGTCAGTACACGAGCAGTACTTC
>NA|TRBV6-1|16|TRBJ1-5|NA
CASSEAGWQVNQPQHF
TGTGCCAGCAGTGAAGCCGGTTGGCAGGTCAATCAGCCCCAGCATTTT
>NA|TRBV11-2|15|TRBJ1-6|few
CASSLDTEDNSPLHF
TGTGCCAGCAGCTTAGATACAGAAGATAATTCACCCCTCCACTTT
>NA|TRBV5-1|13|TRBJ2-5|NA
CASSLATRETQYF
TGCGCCAGCAGCTTGGCCACGAGGGAGACCCAGTACTTC
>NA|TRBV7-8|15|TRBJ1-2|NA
CASSEDLGSYYGYTF
TGTGCCAGCAGCGAGGACTTGGGCAGTTACTATGGCTACACCTTC
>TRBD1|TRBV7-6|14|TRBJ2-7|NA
CASSLSRDSYEQYF
TGTGCCAGCAGCTTGTCCCGGGACAGCTACGAGCAGTACTTC
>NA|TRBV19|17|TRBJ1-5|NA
CASSIAQGNPSNQPQHF
TGTGCCAGTAGTATAGCCCAGGGGAACCCTAGCAATCAGCCCCAGCATTTT
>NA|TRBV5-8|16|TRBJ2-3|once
CASSLIPGTSTDTQYF
TGTGCCAGCAGCCTAATTCCCGGGACAAGCACAGATACGCAGTATTTT
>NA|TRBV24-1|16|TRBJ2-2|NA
CATSALVGEGTGELFF
TGTGCCACCAGTGCTTTGGTGGGAGAGGGAACCGGGGAGCTGTTTTTT
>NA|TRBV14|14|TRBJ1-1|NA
CASSQFAVLSEAFF
TGTGCCAGCAGCCAATTCGCGGTTTTATCTGAAGCTTTCTTT
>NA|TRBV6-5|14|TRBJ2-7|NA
CASSHGWQGNEQYF
TGTGCCAGCAGCCACGGGTGGCAGGGGAACGAGCAGTACTTC
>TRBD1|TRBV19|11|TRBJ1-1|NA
CASRTGVEAFF
TGTGCCAGCCGGACAGGGGTTGAAGCTTTCTTT
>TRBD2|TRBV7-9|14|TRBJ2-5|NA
CASSFRTSQETQYF
TGTGCCAGCAGCTTCCGGACTAGCCAAGAGACCCAGTACTTC
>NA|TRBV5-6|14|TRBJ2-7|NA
CASSIRTATYEQYF
TGTGCCAGCAGCATAAGGACAGCGACCTACGAGCAGTACTTC
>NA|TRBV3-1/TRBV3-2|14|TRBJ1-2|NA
CASSQFWTRSGYTF
TGTGCCAGCAGCCAATTTTGGACACGGTCTGGCTACACCTTC
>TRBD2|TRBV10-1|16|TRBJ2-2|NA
CASSPRTSGSFGELFF
TGCGCCAGCAGTCCTAGGACTAGCGGGAGCTTCGGGGAGCTGTTTTTT
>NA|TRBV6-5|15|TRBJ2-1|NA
CASSYSQGQGDEQFF
TGTGCCAGCAGTTACTCCCAGGGCCAGGGCGATGAGCAGTTCTTC
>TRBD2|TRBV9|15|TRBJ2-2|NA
CASSFSGSADGELFF
TGTGCCAGCAGCTTTAGCGGGAGTGCCGACGGGGAGCTGTTTTTT
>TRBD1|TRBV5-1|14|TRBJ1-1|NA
CASSMRDRGTEAFF
TGCGCCAGCAGCATGCGGGACAGGGGGACTGAAGCTTTCTTT
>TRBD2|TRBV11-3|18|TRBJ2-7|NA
CASSLDLLTSEYSYEQYF
TGTGCCAGCAGCTTAGATCTCCTAACTAGCGAATACTCCTACGAGCAGTACTTC
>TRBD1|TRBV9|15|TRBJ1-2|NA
CASSVDFGTGYGYTF
TGTGCCAGCAGCGTCGATTTTGGGACAGGCTATGGCTACACCTTC
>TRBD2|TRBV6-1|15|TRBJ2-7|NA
CASSDLPLAAYEQYF
TGTGCCAGCAGTGACCTGCCCCTAGCGGCCTACGAGCAGTACTTC
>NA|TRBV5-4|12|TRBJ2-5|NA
CASSLDSQTQYF
TGTGCCAGCAGCTTGGACAGTCAGACCCAGTACTTC